The 19 T cell receptor beta chains listed next were all sequenced from one sample in a study of blood T cell repertoires in COVID-19. Method: immunoSEQ multiplex PCR; TCRdb's copy keeps in-frame clones and lacks some. The table records about 76,000 clones, roughly 90% of them present only once. The sequenced sample was peripheral blood. These receptors all come from a human donor in a cohort sampled during active COVID-19.

The CDR3 coding sequence is TGTGCCAGCAGTCAAGGACAGCCACCCCACGAGCAGTACTTC. It codes for CASSQGQPPHEQYF. This chain links TRBV28 with TRBJ2-7, with D perhaps TRBD1 (6 bases). The CDR3 has 14 amino acids. Germline loops: CDR1 MDHEN, CDR2 SYDVKM. Trimming removed 5 bases from V and 5 bases from J, with 16 bases in between.

The CDR3 region is CASSAEGSYNSPLHF. In DNA, the CDR3 is TGTGCCAGCAGTGCGGAGGGATCCTATAATTCACCCCTCCACTTT. The V and J genes are TRBV2 and TRBJ1-6; no clear D. The CDR3 is 15 residues long. Trimming stripped 4 bases from V and 1 base from J, with 8 bases between. Looked up from germline, CDR1 is SNHLY and CDR2 is FYNNEI.

The chain combines TRBV5-6 with TRBJ1-5; weak D call: TRBD1 (5 bases). Trimming took 5 bases from V and 0 from J, leaving 18 bases between them. Per the germline V gene, CDR1 is SGHDT and CDR2 is YYEEEE. The CDR3 spans 17 residues. The CDR3 DNA reads TGTGCCAGCAGTCGTAATCCAGGGAAGGGTAGCAATCAGCCCCAGCATTTT. Translating it yields CASSRNPGKGSNQPQHF.

This sequence joins TRBV28 and TRBJ1-5, with 7 positions matching TRBD1. Trimming at V came to 8 bases and at J to 5 bases, leaving 12 bases not matched to a gene. The CDR3 runs to 15 residues. Germline V gene sequence: CDR1 MDHEN, CDR2 SYDVKM. This chain's CDR3 is CASCWGTADHQPQHF. CDR3 DNA: TGTGCCAGCTGTTGGGGGACAGCAGATCATCAGCCCCAGCATTTT. The whole variable domain, remainder taken from reference TRBV28 and TRBJ1-5, is DVKVTQSSRYLVKRTGEKVFLECVQDMDHENMFWYRQDPGLGLRLIYFSYDVKMKEKGDIPEGYSVSREKKERFSLILESASTNQTSMYLCASCWGTADHQPQHFGDGTRLSIL.

V is TRBV15 and J is TRBJ1-4; D gene ambiguous. V gave up 1 base and J gave up 0 bases, with 9 bases separating them. CDR3 length equals 16 residues. CDR1 is LNHNV and CDR2 is YYDKDF in the germline V gene (reference sequence). CDR3 bases: TGTGCCACCAGCAGAGGCCCAGTTGCAACTAATGAAAAACTGTTTTTT. The encoded protein is CATSRGPVATNEKLFF.

This chain uses TRBV19 with TRBJ1-5, with a weak D call TRBD1 (6 bases). Deletions cut 5 bases from V and 8 bases from J, with 13 bases between. CDR1 LNHDA and CDR2 SQIVND come from the germline V gene (reference sequence). CDR3 size: 13 residues. CDR3 region: CASSGTPWEPQHF. The CDR3 DNA is TGTGCCAGTAGTGGGACACCTTGGGAGCCCCAGCATTTT.

The V call is TRBV4-2, the J call TRBJ2-4, with 7 bases lining up with TRBD1. The CDR3 totals 17 residues. Germline V gene sequence: CDR1 LGHNA, CDR2 YNFKEQ. V was clipped by 0 bases and J by 6 bases; unmatched bases: 11. The CDR3 DNA reads as TGTGCCAGCAGCCAAGATAATACAGGGGTAGGGAGAAACATTCAGTACTTC. It codes for CASSQDNTGVGRNIQYF.

The rearrangement uses TRBV6-5 and TRBJ2-3; 8 bases map to TRBD1. The CDR3 length is 14 residues. Germline-derived CDR1 and CDR2 are MNHEY and SVGAGI. With V trimmed by 1 base and J by 7 bases, 4 bases remained unmatched. CDR3 sequence reads: CASSYFRGRNTQYF. The CDR3 DNA is TGTGCCAGCAGTTACTTCAGGGGGCGAAATACGCAGTATTTT.

The rearrangement links TRBV4-2 to TRBJ2-6; D is perhaps TRBD1 (6 bases). This CDR3 contains 16 residues. Trimming stripped 7 bases from V and 0 bases from J, with 13 bases between. Germline CDR1 reads LGHNA; CDR2 reads YNFKEQ. As DNA, the CDR3 is TGTGCCAGCAACAGGGAAATAATCTCTGGGGCCAACGTCCTGACTTTC. This gives the protein CASNREIISGANVLTF.

This rearrangement joins TRBV6-1 to TRBJ2-3, with 9 bases aligning to TRBD1. Germline V gene data show CDR1 as MNHNS and CDR2 as SASEGT. CDR3 size: 17 residues. With V trimmed by 2 bases and J by 3 bases, 9 bases remained unmatched. The chain's CDR3 is CASSELKGTGRTDTQYF. The DNA of the CDR3 is TGTGCCAGCAGTGAATTAAAGGGGACAGGGAGAACAGATACGCAGTATTTT.

The rearrangement joins TRBV9 to TRBJ2-2; no clear D gene. Germline CDR1 and CDR2: SGDLS and YYNGEE. V gave up 0 bases and J gave up 6 bases, with 9 bases separating them. The CDR3 runs to 14 residues. The CDR3 nucleotides read TGTGCCAGCAGCGTAGAAAGGAGTTCCGGGGAGCTGTTTTTT. It codes for CASSVERSSGELFF.

In this sample, this clone turned up once. The chain combines TRBV25-1 with TRBJ2-1; 8 nucleotides line up with TRBD1. The germline gives CDR1 MGHDK, CDR2 SYGVNS. J lost 4 bases, V lost 6 bases, and 11 bases had no gene match. The CDR3 consists of 16 residues. The CDR3 loop reads CASSAGQERPYNEQFF. The CDR3 coding sequence is TGTGCCAGCAGCGCGGGACAGGAACGCCCTTACAATGAGCAGTTCTTC.

V usage is TRBV9 and J usage is TRBJ2-3, with D unclear. Germline values: CDR1 SGDLS, CDR2 YYNGEE. Trimming pared 1 base from V and 7 bases from J, leaving 10 bases between. The length of the CDR3 is 13 residues. The CDR3 loop reads CASSVNVQNTQYF. The CDR3 bases are TGTGCCAGCAGCGTAAATGTACAAAATACGCAGTATTTT. The variable domain in full, with the rest retrieved from reference TRBV9 and TRBJ2-3, is DSGVTQTPKHLITATGQRVTLRCSPRSGDLSVYWYQQSLDQGLQFLIQYYNGEERAKGNILERFSAQQFPDLHSELNLSSLELGDSALYFCASSVNVQNTQYFGPGTRLTVL.

The chain combines TRBV7-9 with TRBJ2-5; 8 bases map to TRBD2. J lost 2 bases, V lost 1 base, and 6 bases had no gene match. CDR1 is SEHNR and CDR2 is FQNEAQ in the germline V gene (reference sequence). The CDR3 contains 16 residues. Here the CDR3 reads CASSLGISGEQETQYF. CDR3 bases: TGTGCCAGCAGCTTAGGGATTAGCGGGGAGCAAGAGACCCAGTACTTC.

The count of this clone is one. The CDR3 spells CASSILAGGPTDTQYF. The CDR3 DNA sequence: TGCGCCAGCAGCATTCTAGCGGGAGGGCCAACAGATACGCAGTATTTT. The chain links TRBV10-2 to TRBJ2-3; 12 bases match TRBD2. V gave up 6 bases and J gave up 3 bases; unmatched junction bases: 7. The CDR3 covers 16 residues. The germline gives CDR1 WSHSY, CDR2 SAAADI.

The chain is built from TRBV7-9 and TRBJ2-7; 12 bases map to TRBD1. V lost 4 bases and J lost 7; bases outside the gene matches: 14. The CDR3 length is 17 residues. In germline, CDR1 is SEHNR, CDR2 FQNEAQ (reference sequence). The CDR3 DNA reads as TGTGCCAGCAGCTCGCTCAGAGCCGGGACAGGGGGCCTAGAGCAGTACTTC. Its translation: CASSSLRAGTGGLEQYF.

This CDR3 is CASSEVSGGTDTQYF. CDR3 bases: TGTGCCAGCAGTGAAGTTAGCGGAGGCACAGATACGCAGTATTTT. The chain recombines TRBV6-4 with TRBJ2-3; maybe TRBD2 (6 bases). Germline V lookup: CDR1 MRHNA, CDR2 SNTAGT. V was clipped by 3 bases and J by 1 base, with 11 bases between them. There are 15 residues in the CDR3.

The chain is built from TRBV29-1 and TRBJ1-2; D may be TRBD1 (5 bases). Deletions cut 7 bases from V and 3 bases from J, with 15 bases between. Germline loops: CDR1 SQVTM, CDR2 ANQGSEA. This CDR3 is 13 amino acids long. The CDR3 region is CSGLAGTDYGYTF. The CDR3 region has the DNA TGCAGCGGACTAGCCGGGACGGACTATGGCTACACCTTC.

This clone has a handful of counts. V is TRBV18 and J is TRBJ1-1, with D possibly TRBD1 on 5 matching bases. The V gene lost 2 bases and the J gene lost 0 bases, with 16 bases spanning the gap. The CDR3 totals 17 residues. Germline values: CDR1 KGHSH, CDR2 LQKENI. CDR3 DNA: TGTGCCAGCTCACCATCGTTAATGGGGCGGTTGAACACTGAAGCTTTCTTT. Translation gives CASSPSLMGRLNTEAFF.